This T cell receptor beta chain was documented in a study of T cell repertoires in cytomegalovirus infection. For the study at large: It was recently identified HLA-C-restricted and well-studied HLA-B-restricted CMV epitopes that the study used. CMV infection plus the matching HLA type was flagged by public TCR beta signatures. Study-level points and caveats: HLA-C-restricted TCR beta clonotypes specific for CMV led the ex vivo response. Cumulative public TCR beta family frequency identified CMV carriers with the relevant HLA.

TCRdb processed the reads anew with MiXCR; each CDR3 protein has one entry. The sample carries 570,000 or so distinct CDR3 sequences, almost 40% recorded once. Looked up from germline, CDR1 is ENHRY and CDR2 is SYGVKD. This CDR3 is 16 amino acids long. The ends lost 2 bases at V and 3 bases at J; junction bases unmatched: 6. This clonotype has just a few counts. Its antigen is as yet unknown. The sequence came from a human donor in good health (CMV status not recorded). Some clones in this sample may be carry-over from other donors' samples. The chain couples TRBV10-3 to TRBJ2-2, with 7 bases fitting TRBD2. Source: cultured PBMCs, taken from culture after CMV antigen stimulation. In nucleotides, the CDR3 is TGTGCCATCAGTGAGCCCGGGACTACCCACACCGGGGAGCTGTTTTTT. It translates to CAISEPGTTHTGELFF.